The next 25 T cell receptor beta chains were all read from a single sample in a study of T cells in Graves' hyperthyroidism and ophthalmopathy. RNA transcripts were the template for amplifying TCR beta CDR3 regions. When the TCR CDR3 underwent first-round RT-PCR, the HTBI primer set was used. TCRdb passed the multiplex PCR reads through MiXCR, listing each CDR3 protein once. Counted here are about 520,000 distinct CDR3 sequences, 24% occurring once; the ten biggest clones make up 11%. Sequencing used blood. Receptors originate from a woman aged 30 to 39 with Graves' ophthalmopathy.

The sample holds many counts of this clonotype. The chain links TRBV6-5 to TRBJ1-2, with 7 bases aligning to TRBD1. The CDR3 contains 14 residues. J lost 8 bases, V lost 1 base, and 7 bases had no gene match. Germline loops: CDR1 MNHEY, CDR2 SVGAGI. This CDR3 reads CASSYFGTAPGYTF. As DNA, the CDR3 is TGTGCCAGCAGTTACTTCGGGACAGCTCCCGGCTACACCTTC.

This clonotype was seen many times. A much bigger clone sits one base away, suggesting this may be a read error. The chain links TRBV28 to TRBJ1-2; the match to TRBD1 covers 12 bases. The CDR3 totals 13 residues. Germline V gene data show CDR1 as MDHEN and CDR2 as SYDVKM. The CDR3 sequence: CASRGTGGYGCTF. The CDR3 coding sequence is TGTGCCAGCAGGGGGACAGGGGGCTATGGCTGCACCTTC.

This clonotype came up many times. The rearrangement uses TRBV9 and TRBJ1-1; no definite D call. V dropped 6 bases and J dropped 0 bases, with 9 bases sitting between them. Germline CDR1 and CDR2: SGDLS and YYNGEE. This CDR3 comprises 13 residues. CDR3 region: CASTGLMNTEAFF. The CDR3, as DNA: TGTGCCAGCACTGGCCTCATGAACACTGAAGCTTTCTTT.

The chain employs TRBV7-2 and TRBJ1-3; D uncertain. The germline CDR1 and CDR2 sequences are SGHTA and FQGNSA. The CDR3 extends over 14 amino acids. V was cut by 7 bases and J by 2 bases, with 12 bases left in between. The CDR3 DNA sequence: TGTGCCAGCAAAGAGTCCTCGGCTGGAAACACCATATATTTT. Translated, it gives CASKESSAGNTIYF.

This clonotype was observed at least ten times. J is TRBJ1-5 and V is TRBV28, with TRBD1 identical over 9 bases. This CDR3 has 15 amino acids. Germline lookup yields CDR1 MDHEN and CDR2 SYDVKM. The V segment lost 4 bases and the J segment 2 bases; nucleotides outside the gene matches: 3. The CDR3 protein is CASSYRGLGNQPQHF. CDR3 DNA sequence: TGTGCCAGCAGTTACAGGGGGCTAGGCAATCAGCCCCAGCATTTT. Full variable domain (rest looked up from reference TRBV28 and TRBJ1-5): DVKVTQSSRYLVKRTGEKVFLECVQDMDHENMFWYRQDPGLGLRLIYFSYDVKMKEKGDIPEGYSVSREKKERFSLILESASTNQTSMYLCASSYRGLGNQPQHFGDGTRLSIL.

The sample holds many counts of this clonotype. The gene calls are TRBV6-5 and TRBJ2-7, with D maybe TRBD1 (5 bases). Trimming left V 3 bases short and J 7 bases short, with 7 bases between. The CDR3 has 11 amino acids. CDR1 and CDR2 (germline): MNHEY, SVGAGI. CDR3 DNA: TGTGCCAGCAGTTATAGGGGTGAGCAGTACTTC. Translating gives CASSYRGEQYF.

This clonotype was recorded only once. Without the conserved terminal phenylalanine or tryptophan, this CDR3 likely stems from a read error. The chain is built from TRBV6-5 and TRBJ1-1, with unresolved D. The length of the CDR3 is 12 residues. Germline V gives CDR1 MNHEY, CDR2 SVGAGI. V was shortened by 4 bases and J by 5 bases, with 8 bases between the two germline ends. CDR3 in DNA: TGTGCCAGCAGTTTATTAGGGACTGAAGCTTTCGTT. Its translation: CASSLLGTEAFV.

This clonotype was detected many times. The rearrangement links TRBV12-3 or TRBV12-4 to TRBJ2-7; 8 bases align to TRBD2. The junction had 7 bases not matched to a gene; V was cut back by 7 bases and J by 2 bases. CDR3 length: 14 amino acids. CDR3: CASTRERGPYEQYF. As DNA, the CDR3 is TGTGCCAGCACCCGAGAGCGGGGGCCCTACGAGCAGTACTTC.

This clonotype was found many times. A clone one base away is much larger, so this may be a read error. In nucleotides, the CDR3 is TGTGCCAGCAGGACCGGGACAGGGGACTATGGCTACACCTTC. Translation gives CASRTGTGDYGYTF. V usage is TRBV12-3 or TRBV12-4 and J usage is TRBJ1-2; 10 bases are a match to TRBD1. V gave up 6 bases and J gave up 3 bases; unmatched junction bases: 4. The CDR3 is 14 residues long.

This clonotype was seen many times. The chain carries TRBV6-1 and TRBJ1-3; D might be TRBD1 (5 bases). This CDR3 is 12 amino acids long. Germline CDR1 and CDR2: MNHNS and SASEGT. Trimming pared 8 bases from V and 3 bases from J, leaving 8 bases between. The CDR3 coding sequence is TGTGCCAGCGCGGGGCTTGGAAACACCATATATTTT. Translated, it gives CASAGLGNTIYF.

This clonotype has a count of ten or more. The chain is built from TRBV11-1 and TRBJ1-1; D gene ambiguous. This CDR3 spans 17 amino acids. The V end was cut by 4 bases, the J end by 0 bases, with 18 bases between. The V gene's germline CDR1 is SGHAT and CDR2 FQDESV (reference sequence). The CDR3 bases are TGTGCCAGCAGCTCCTCCTATTCGCAAGGGATGAACACTGAAGCTTTCTTT. This encodes CASSSSYSQGMNTEAFF.

CDR3: CASRKTGKNTEAFF. The CDR3 DNA follows: TGTGCCAGCAGAAAGACAGGGAAGAACACTGAAGCTTTCTTT. J is TRBJ1-1 and V is TRBV6-1; 7 nucleotides match TRBD1. The germline gives CDR1 MNHNS, CDR2 SASEGT. J was trimmed by 1 base and V by 6 bases; bases with no gene match: 5. The CDR3 runs 14 residues.

This clonotype was observed at least ten times. The chain uses TRBV7-9 and TRBJ2-5; 11 bases are shared with TRBD2. V was pared by 2 bases and J by 5 bases, with 7 bases of the junction left unmatched. Per germline, CDR1 SEHNR and CDR2 FQNEAQ (reference sequence). The CDR3 is made up of 16 amino acids. The DNA of the CDR3 is TGTGCCAGCAGCTTATTACTAGCGGGAGTATTTGAGACCCAGTACTTC. Translated: CASSLLLAGVFETQYF. Combining the CDR3 with reference TRBV7-9 and TRBJ2-5 gives the whole variable domain DTGVSQNPRHKITKRGQNVTFRCDPISEHNRLYWYRQTLGQGPEFLTYFQNEAQLEKSRLLSDRFSAERPKGSFSTLEIQRTEQGDSAMYLCASSLLLAGVFETQYFGPGTRLLVL.

The sample holds many counts of this clonotype. V and J are TRBV7-2 and TRBJ1-2; 7 bases align to TRBD1. The V gene's germline CDR1 is SGHTA and CDR2 FQGNSA. Losses at the gene ends were 1 base for V and 8 bases for J; bases not matched to a gene: 7. CDR3 length: 14 residues. The DNA of the CDR3 is TGTGCCAGCAGCTTAGGTGGGACAGAAAGCGGCTACACCTTC. As protein: CASSLGGTESGYTF.

This clonotype was seen repeatedly, ten times or more. This rearrangement joins TRBV2 to TRBJ1-3; TRBD1 matches 11 bases. The CDR3 consists of 13 residues. V was pared by 6 bases and J by 11 bases, with 6 bases of the junction left unmatched. The germline V gene encodes CDR1 SNHLY and CDR2 FYNNEI. CDR3 sequence reads: CASRTGTGGAIYF. CDR3 sequence (DNA): TGTGCCAGCAGGACCGGGACAGGGGGAGCCATATATTTT. Looking up the rest from reference TRBV2 and TRBJ1-3 gives the full variable domain: EPEVTQTPSHQVTQMGQEVILRCVPISNHLYFYWYRQILGQKVEFLVSFYNNEISEKSEIFDDQFSVERPDGSNFTLKIRSTKLEDSAMYFCASRTGTGGAIYFGEGSWLTVV.

This clonotype was counted many times. This chain joins TRBV20-1 and TRBJ1-1, with D possibly TRBD1 on 6 matching bases. This CDR3 is built from 12 residues. From germline, CDR1 is DFQATT and CDR2 SNEGSKA (reference sequence). V gave up 3 bases and J gave up 8 bases, with 13 bases separating them. CDR3 residues: CSAREQGTEAFF. The CDR3 DNA follows: TGCAGTGCTAGGGAACAGGGAACCGAAGCTTTCTTT.

In its sample, this clonotype was seen a few times. The chain is built from TRBV12-3 or TRBV12-4 and TRBJ1-5, with D maybe TRBD1 (5 bases). Trimming left V 2 bases short and J 2 bases short, with 16 bases between. The CDR3 totals 17 residues. The CDR3 region is CASSLRTGVEGNQPQHF. CDR3 bases: TGTGCCAGCAGTTTACGTACGGGGGTAGAGGGCAATCAGCCCCAGCATTTT.

This clonotype was detected many times. The rearrangement links TRBV9 to TRBJ1-1; 9 positions match TRBD1. Germline V gene sequence: CDR1 SGDLS, CDR2 YYNGEE. V shed 0 bases and J 5 bases; nucleotides not matched to a gene: 2. CDR3 length: 14 amino acids. CDR3 sequence reads: CASSVGTGVTEAFF. Written as DNA, the CDR3 is TGTGCCAGCAGCGTAGGGACAGGGGTTACTGAAGCTTTCTTT.

This clonotype was observed at least ten times. The gene calls are TRBV6-2 or TRBV6-3 and TRBJ1-2; 7 bases line up with TRBD1. The CDR3 runs 16 residues. Germline assignment: CDR1 MNHEY and CDR2 SVGEGT. V was clipped by 5 bases and J by 2 bases; unmatched bases: 11. The CDR3 protein is CASSHTRTGENYGYTF. The CDR3 coding sequence is TGTGCCAGCAGTCATACCCGGACAGGAGAAAACTATGGCTACACCTTC.

The J gene is TRBJ2-7, the V gene TRBV6-1, with 7 bases matching TRBD1. CDR1 MNHNS and CDR2 SASEGT come from the germline V gene. V lost 1 base, J lost 3 bases, and 9 bases stayed unmatched. CDR3 size: 16 residues. The CDR3 coding sequence is TGTGCCAGCAGTGAAGGTTTCGGACAGGTGAACTACGAGCAGTACTTC. This gives the protein CASSEGFGQVNYEQYF.

The chain uses TRBV14 and TRBJ2-5, with a weak D call TRBD2 (6 bases). V dropped 3 bases and J dropped 2 bases, with 19 bases sitting between them. CDR1 and CDR2 (germline): SGHDN, FVKESK. This CDR3 region has 17 residues. CDR3 sequence (DNA): TGTGCCAGCAGCCATTGGTTGAACGGGGACTTTCAAGAGACCCAGTACTTC. Its translation: CASSHWLNGDFQETQYF.

The gene calls are TRBV28 and TRBJ2-7; possible D gene TRBD1, 6 bases. Germline V lookup: CDR1 MDHEN, CDR2 SYDVKM. The CDR3 length is 17 residues. V was clipped by 5 bases and J by 5 bases, with 25 bases between them. The CDR3 sequence is CASSTQGPGTAADEQYF. The CDR3 DNA sequence: TGTGCCAGCAGTACCCAGGGGCCGGGGACCGCAGCCGACGAGCAGTACTTC.

On this clonotype: With a much larger clone just one base away, this may be a read error. The chain employs TRBV20-1 and TRBJ1-5; 8 bases match TRBD1. The germline CDR1 and CDR2 sequences are DFQATT and SNEGSKA (reference sequence). The CDR3 is 12 residues long. The CDR3 region has the DNA TGCAGTGCCCCCGACAGGGGTCAGCCCCCGCATTTT. Protein product: CSAPDRGQPPHF.

The chain recombines TRBV9 with TRBJ2-7; no clear D. This CDR3 spans 15 amino acids. Germline assignment: CDR1 SGDLS and CDR2 YYNGEE. Trimming pared 4 bases from V and 0 bases from J, leaving 14 bases between. In nucleotides, the CDR3 is TGTGCCAGCAGCAGTCTCGGCGCAAGCTCCTACGAGCAGTACTTC. Translating gives CASSSLGASSYEQYF.

In its sample, this clonotype was seen a few times. CDR3 sequence reads: CASSTTTGVDGYTF. The CDR3 bases are TGTGCCAGCAGCACAACAACAGGTGTAGACGGCTACACCTTC. The gene calls are TRBV11-2 and TRBJ1-2; D may be TRBD1 (5 bases). V was cut by 5 bases and J by 8 bases, with 18 bases left in between. CDR3 length: 14 residues. CDR1 and CDR2 from the germline V gene are SGHAT and FQNNGV. Complete variable domain (other parts from reference TRBV11-2 and TRBJ1-2): EAGVAQSPRYKIIEKRQSVAFWCNPISGHATLYWYQQILGQGPKLLIQFQNNGVVDDSQLPKDRFSAERLKGVDSTLKIQPAKLEDSAVYLCASSTTTGVDGYTFGSGTRLTVV.